The clone carrying this T cell receptor beta chain was seen more than once but under ten times. The data stem from a study of blood T cell repertoires in COVID-19. Study background: The United States, Italy and Spain provided the acute and convalescent COVID-19 samples. T cells, B-cell-depleted T cells, or PBMCs supplied cDNA or gDNA.

Source study methods: The authors estimated nucleated cell counts from reference gene primer amplification. Clones were sequenced by immunoSEQ multiplex PCR, and TCRdb holds only the in-frame ones, with some missing. V, J and clone size reflect that table, while D and trimming were determined from the DNA. The data show 60,000 to 95,000 clones, with 91% seen just once and roughly 5.8% held by the top ten. This CDR3 region has 15 residues. Looked up from germline, CDR1 is MNHNY and CDR2 is SVGAGI (reference sequence). V was pared by 7 bases and J by 2 bases, with 9 bases of the junction left unmatched.

The sequencing sample was made of peripheral blood. This chain uses TRBV6-6 with TRBJ2-5; TRBD1 matches 8 bases. The sequence was obtained from a human donor in a cohort sampled during active COVID-19. The CDR3 sequence is CASIRGQGLQETQYF. CDR3 bases: TGTGCCAGCATAAGAGGACAGGGCCTACAAGAGACCCAGTACTTC.